Below are 27 T cell receptor beta chains sequenced from a single sample in a study of CD8+CD57+ T cells in acquired aplastic anemia (dated 2018 in TCRdb). The sequencer listed for this sample is Illumina HiSeq 2000. Genomic DNA served as template for TCR beta VDJ combination and CDR3 sequence profiling. TCRdb reprocessing: public reads trimmed at Q25 with fastp, clones called with MiXCR, in-frame beta chains kept. All rows with the same CDR3 protein become a single entry with the most common DNA and genes. Present in this sample are roughly 500,000 distinct CDR3 sequences, less than 35% of which were seen just once. The ten largest account for roughly 0.8% of the sample. The patients picked for sequencing were ones in whom flow cytometry had shown an expansion of CD8+CD57+ cells. The sample consisted of sorted CD4+, CD8+, or CD8+CD57+ T cells (not recorded which) from PBMCs. The receptors were sampled from a human donor with aplastic anemia.

This rearrangement joins TRBV30 to TRBJ1-2; 9 positions match TRBD1. Unmatched junction bases numbered 7, after V lost 1 base and J lost 4 bases. The CDR3 sequence is 15 residues long. Germline CDR1 reads GTSNPN; CDR2 reads SVGIG (reference sequence). CDR3 amino acids: CAWSAPRTGVYGYTF. In nucleotides, the CDR3 is TGTGCCTGGAGTGCCCCGAGGACAGGGGTCTATGGCTACACCTTC.

This clonotype was observed once. J is TRBJ1-2 and V is TRBV7-9, with 7 bases identical to TRBD1. CDR1 and CDR2 from the germline V gene are SEHNR and FQNEAQ (reference sequence). The CDR3 has 14 residues. V lost 2 bases and J lost 6; bases outside the gene matches: 6. The CDR3 DNA sequence: TGTGCCAGCAGCTTACCTGCCGGGACAGATGGCTACACCTTC. It codes for CASSLPAGTDGYTF.

V usage is TRBV6-2 or TRBV6-3 and J usage is TRBJ1-1, with D perhaps matching TRBD1 (6 bases). The V end lost 5 bases, the J end lost 4 bases, and 20 bases lay between the germline ends. There are 16 residues in the CDR3. Germline assignment: CDR1 MNHEY and CDR2 SVGEGT. The CDR3 sequence: CASSPRPGEGGTEAFF. The CDR3 coding sequence is TGTGCCAGCAGTCCCCGGCCAGGAGAGGGGGGCACTGAAGCTTTCTTT.

This sequence joins TRBV9 and TRBJ1-3, with D perhaps TRBD1 (5 bases). The CDR3 is 15 residues long. Germline V gives CDR1 SGDLS, CDR2 YYNGEE. Trimming took off 5 bases at V and 2 bases at J, with 14 bases between the two ends. As DNA, the CDR3 is TGTGCCAGCAGTGAAGATTGGGGGGCTGGAAACACCATATATTTT. Translated, it gives CASSEDWGAGNTIYF. Looking up the rest from reference TRBV9 and TRBJ1-3 gives the full variable domain: DSGVTQTPKHLITATGQRVTLRCSPRSGDLSVYWYQQSLDQGLQFLIQYYNGEERAKGNILERFSAQQFPDLHSELNLSSLELGDSALYFCASSEDWGAGNTIYFGEGSWLTVV.

Remarks on this clonotype: A clone one base away is much larger, so this may be a read error. This chain uses TRBV20-1 with TRBJ1-2; possible D gene TRBD1, 5 bases. CDR3 length equals 13 residues. CDR1 and CDR2 (germline): DFQATT, SNEGSKA (reference sequence). CDR3 sequence reads: CSASTEGHYGYAF. For the CDR3, the DNA is TGCAGTGCTAGTACGGAGGGGCACTATGGCTACGCCTTC.

The gene calls are TRBV3-1 and TRBJ2-2; a weak D match, TRBD2 (6 bases). From germline, CDR1 is LGHDT and CDR2 YNNKEL (reference sequence). V lost 4 bases to trimming and J lost 4 bases, with 13 bases between them. This CDR3 spans 15 amino acids. The CDR3 spells CASSLGGSGTGELFF. CDR3 DNA: TGTGCCAGCAGCCTCGGGGGTAGCGGCACCGGGGAGCTGTTTTTT.

V and J are TRBV20-1 and TRBJ2-3; D call uncertain. The CDR3 extends over 14 amino acids. Trimming stripped 2 bases from V and 2 bases from J, with 11 bases between. In germline, CDR1 is DFQATT, CDR2 SNEGSKA (reference sequence). CDR3: CSARPTQSTDTQYF. CDR3 bases: TGCAGTGCTAGACCGACACAATCCACAGATACGCAGTATTTT.

This clonotype has a handful of counts. The V gene is TRBV20-1, the J gene TRBJ2-5; possibly TRBD2 for D (6 bases). The length of the CDR3 is 11 residues. V dropped 0 bases and J dropped 14 bases, with 13 bases sitting between them. Germline-derived CDR1 and CDR2 are DFQATT and SNEGSKA (reference sequence). The CDR3 DNA sequence: TGCAGTGCTAGAGATCCGTCTAGCGCTTACTTC. Its protein is CSARDPSSAYF.

This clonotype occurred many times. V gene TRBV7-2 combines with J gene TRBJ1-2, with a tentative D call TRBD1 (6 bases). V lost 8 bases and J lost 2, with 12 bases in between. In germline, CDR1 is SGHTA, CDR2 FQGNSA. CDR3 size: 13 residues. This chain's CDR3 is CASHRVKNYGYTF. DNA for the CDR3: TGTGCCAGCCACAGGGTCAAGAACTATGGCTACACCTTC. The complete variable domain, with remaining parts taken from reference TRBV7-2 and TRBJ1-2, reads GAGVSQSPSNKVTEKGKDVELRCDPISGHTALYWYRQSLGQGLEFLIYFQGNSAPDKSGLPSDRFSAERTGGSVSTLTIQRTQQEDSAVYLCASHRVKNYGYTFGSGTRLTVV.

This clonotype was seen repeatedly, ten times or more. This chain links TRBV20-1 with TRBJ1-6, with 10 bases matching TRBD1. Germline lookup yields CDR1 DFQATT and CDR2 SNEGSKA (reference sequence). The CDR3 has 13 amino acids. The V gene end was trimmed by 2 bases and the J gene end by 9 bases; junction bases not matched to a gene: 1. The CDR3 DNA follows: TGCAGTGCTAGACGGACAGGGGGTTCACCCCTCCACTTT. Translated: CSARRTGGSPLHF.

This clonotype was counted ten times or more. The chain links TRBV25-1 to TRBJ2-3; no clear D gene. CDR3 length equals 15 residues. The germline V and J ends were trimmed by 1 base and 3 bases, with 11 bases remaining between them. The germline CDR1 and CDR2 sequences are MGHDK and SYGVNS. The CDR3 DNA reads as TGTGCCAGCAGTGAATGGAAGGGAAATACAGATACGCAGTATTTT. Translation: CASSEWKGNTDTQYF.

The chain joins TRBV7-2 to TRBJ1-2; a possible D gene is TRBD1 (6 bases). The ends were cut back, 6 bases at V and 4 bases at J, with 15 bases in the middle. Germline CDR1 reads SGHTA; CDR2 reads FQGNSA. The CDR3 has 14 amino acids. The DNA for the CDR3 is TGTGCCAGCAGTAGAAGGACAGAACCCTATGGCTACACCTTC. Its protein product is CASSRRTEPYGYTF.

Many counts were recorded for this clonotype. The J gene is TRBJ2-7, the V gene TRBV2; D unclear. The CDR3 has 13 amino acids. Trimming removed 3 bases at V and 4 bases at J, with 10 bases between. Germline V gene lookup returns CDR1 SNHLY and CDR2 FYNNEI. This CDR3 is CASSEKWMYEQYF. The DNA of the CDR3 is TGTGCCAGCAGTGAGAAATGGATGTACGAGCAGTACTTC.

V gene TRBV19 combines with J gene TRBJ2-2; unclear D gene. The CDR3 is 12 amino acids. Germline V gives CDR1 LNHDA, CDR2 SQIVND (reference sequence). Between the trimmed V and J ends, which lost 5 bases and 8 bases, there was a span of 9 bases. The CDR3, as DNA: TGTGCCAGTAGTTTGGGTAGGGGGGAGCTGTTTTTT. Translation gives CASSLGRGELFF.

This clonotype has a single count. The CDR3 DNA follows: TGTGCCAGCAGTTCCGTAGCGGGGGGGCCGACAGATACGCAGTATTTT. Translated, it gives CASSSVAGGPTDTQYF. The chain carries TRBV2 and TRBJ2-3; 11 positions match TRBD2. Germline values: CDR1 SNHLY, CDR2 FYNNEI. Germline trimming cut 5 bases from V and 3 bases from J; bases unmatched to any gene: 7. This CDR3 comprises 16 residues.

This clonotype was picked up a small number of times. The V gene is TRBV11-3, the J gene TRBJ2-7; possible D gene TRBD1, 5 bases. V lost 5 bases and J lost 2, with 16 bases in between. Per germline, CDR1 SGHNT and CDR2 YENEEA. The CDR3 runs 15 residues. CDR3 coding DNA: TGTGCCAGCAGCCCCCAATGGGGCCTCACCTACGAGCAGTACTTC. It yields the protein CASSPQWGLTYEQYF.

The V gene is TRBV12-5, the J gene TRBJ2-5; D perhaps matches TRBD1 (7 bases). The CDR3 totals 14 residues. Germline assignment: CDR1 LGHNT and CDR2 FRNRAP. The V end was cut by 6 bases, the J end by 5 bases, with 16 bases between. CDR3 DNA: TGTGCTAGTGGCCCAGGGGGGCCGGAGGAGACCCAGTACTTC. This gives the protein CASGPGGPEETQYF.

This clonotype has at least ten counts. CDR3 loop: CASSMGPSGGAIVGQPQHF. The CDR3 nucleotides are TGTGCCAGTAGTATGGGACCTTCGGGGGGCGCGATCGTTGGCCAGCCCCAGCATTTT. V is TRBV19 and J is TRBJ1-5; D perhaps matches TRBD1 (6 bases). CDR3 size: 19 residues. Germline V lookup: CDR1 LNHDA, CDR2 SQIVND (reference sequence). V was trimmed by 3 bases and J by 7 bases, leaving 28 bases between them. The variable domain in full, completed from reference TRBV19 and TRBJ1-5, reads DGGITQSPKYLFRKEGQNVTLSCEQNLNHDAMYWYRQDPGQGLRLIYYSQIVNDFQKGDIAEGYSVSREKKESFPLTVTSAQKNPTAFYLCASSMGPSGGAIVGQPQHFGDGTRLSIL.

The CDR3 sequence is CASSQTPGTGELFF. CDR3 nucleotide sequence: TGCGCCAGCAGCCAGACCCCGGGTACCGGGGAGCTGTTTTTT. V gene TRBV4-1 combines with J gene TRBJ2-2; D not certain. From germline, CDR1 is MGHRA and CDR2 YSYEKL. The CDR3 has 14 amino acids. Trimming took off 3 bases at V and 5 bases at J, with 10 bases between the two ends.

This clonotype was observed a handful of times. The rearrangement joins TRBV24-1 to TRBJ1-1; TRBD1 might be the D (6 bases). CDR1 KGHDR and CDR2 SFDVKD come from the germline V gene. CDR3 size: 16 residues. The V and J ends lost 0 bases and 3 bases respectively, with 13 bases between them. The CDR3 loop reads CATSDLRTGMDTEAFF. The CDR3 DNA follows: TGTGCCACCAGTGATTTGCGCACAGGGATGGACACTGAAGCTTTCTTT.

This clonotype turned up a few times. The chain uses TRBV7-9 and TRBJ1-2, with a possible D match to TRBD1 (5 bases). CDR3 length equals 10 residues. V lost 6 bases and J lost 10, with 9 bases in between. CDR1 and CDR2 from the germline V gene are SEHNR and FQNEAQ (reference sequence). For the CDR3, the DNA is TGTGCCAGCAGGGGGGGTGACTACACCTTC. This gives the protein CASRGGDYTF.

This clonotype was detected once. This clone may be a read error of a much larger clone one base away. The V call is TRBV10-3, the J call TRBJ2-5; 9 bases are shared with TRBD2. This CDR3 region has 18 residues. Germline-derived CDR1 and CDR2 are ENHRY and SYGVKD. In DNA, the CDR3 is TGTGACATCAGTGAAAGGTTCGGGGGACTAGCTTCCCAAGAGACCCAGTACTTC. Its protein is CDISERFGGLASQETQYF.

This clonotype was observed a single time. This CDR3 fails to terminate in the conserved phenylalanine or tryptophan, so it likely reflects a read error. This chain joins TRBV24-1 and TRBJ2-1; no reliable D call. CDR3 size: 13 residues. Germline CDR1 and CDR2: KGHDR and SFDVKD. The ends were cut back, 1 base at V and 12 bases at J, with 12 bases in the middle. CDR3 DNA sequence: TGTGCCACCAGTGATTTTGATACCCTGTCGCAGTTCCTC. Its translation: CATSDFDTLSQFL.

The chain uses TRBV5-1 and TRBJ2-1; possibly TRBD2 for D (5 bases). Germline values: CDR1 SGHRS, CDR2 YFSETQ. The V end lost 6 bases, the J end lost 9 bases, and 19 bases lay between the germline ends. This CDR3 is 14 amino acids long. CDR3 residues: CASKVVSGGSEQFF. The CDR3 DNA sequence: TGCGCCAGCAAGGTAGTCAGTGGTGGGAGTGAGCAGTTCTTC.

This chain uses TRBV19 with TRBJ2-1; 7 bases fit TRBD1. After removal of 9 bases from V and 7 bases from J, the junction contained 12 bases not matched to a gene. Per the germline V gene, CDR1 is LNHDA and CDR2 is SQIVND (reference sequence). The CDR3 totals 14 residues. CDR3 in amino acids: CASSPTGQRNEQFF. CDR3 DNA sequence: TGTGCCAGCAGCCCTACGGGACAGCGAAATGAGCAGTTCTTC.

A remark on this clonotype: One junction end disagrees with the germline gene, perhaps due to a read error. The chain is built from TRBV7-7 and TRBJ2-5, with TRBD2 matching over 9 bases. CDR3 length equals 16 residues. Germline lookup yields CDR1 SSHAT and CDR2 FNYEAQ (reference sequence). The CDR3 loop is CASSSALLAGKETQYF. CDR3 nucleotides: TGTGCTAGCAGCTCAGCGCTTCTAGCGGGGAAAGAGACCCAGTACTTC.

The V call is TRBV12-3 or TRBV12-4, the J call TRBJ2-7; 8 nucleotides agree with TRBD1. This CDR3 comprises 14 residues. V was pared by 4 bases and J by 2 bases, with 4 bases of the junction left unmatched. The CDR3 reads CASSWGQETYEQYF. The CDR3 bases are TGTGCCAGCAGTTGGGGACAGGAGACCTACGAGCAGTACTTC.